This TCR beta chain was sequenced in a study of Ad26.COV2.S vaccination and SARS-CoV-2 variants. The treatment here: 15 to 20 received Ad26.COV2.S at low or high dose, single or two shots; about 5 received placebo; per-sample allocation not given. Specimen acquisition occurred on day 63 following the initial vaccine or placebo injection. TCRdb's table, derived via immunoSEQ multiplex PCR, lists solely in-frame clones and lacks some. The table shows around 450,000 clones, with 90% occurring only once. The CDR3 has 16 amino acids. Trimming cost V 3 bases and J 12 bases, with 21 bases left between them. The V gene's germline CDR1 is LNHDA and CDR2 SQIVND (reference sequence).

The source material was peripheral blood, sampled in a trial of Ad26.COV2.S vaccine versus placebo. This TCR derives from a person between 18 and 59 years old who received the Ad26.COV2.S COVID-19 vaccine or a placebo. V and J are TRBV19 and TRBJ1-6; D is perhaps TRBD1 (6 bases). Written as DNA, the CDR3 is TGTGCCAGTAGTATCGCAGGGGACCGGGGGAACGTACCCCTCCACTTT. Translated: CASSIAGDRGNVPLHF.